This TCR beta chain emerged from a study of T-cell reconstitution after alpha-beta-depleted transplantation in children. Unique molecular identifiers featured in how the TCRbeta library was prepared. TCRdb re-derived calls from the PCR reads in MiXCR, one entry per CDR3 protein. The table has some 70,000 distinct CDR3 sequences, around 6.6% seen once; the top ten hold about 2.3%. The CDR3 is made up of 14 amino acids. V lost 3 bases to trimming and J lost 0 bases, with 7 bases between them. Germline V CDR1 and CDR2: LGHDT, YNNKEL (reference sequence). Sample: PBMCs from the stem cell graft donor, taken from the stem cell graft. The sequence came from a human donor who donated a stem cell graft to a child with acute lymphoblastic leukemia. The rearrangement links TRBV3-1 to TRBJ2-3; D is perhaps TRBD1 (6 bases). The CDR3 here is CASSQDSSTDTQYF. The CDR3, as DNA: TGTGCCAGCAGCCAGGACAGTAGCACAGATACGCAGTATTTT.